The clone carrying this TCR beta chain occurred a few times. The data are from a study of T cell responses to AZD1222 COVID-19 vaccine. The protocol was immunoSEQ multiplex PCR, while the TCRdb copy is restricted to in-frame clones and leaves out a portion. Among 120,000 or so clones listed, about 89% were seen once. The TCR originated in an adult who received the AZD1222 COVID-19 vaccine. The specimen was peripheral blood, collected 28 days after the second AZD1222 dose.

DNA of the CDR3: TGTGCCATCAGTGAGACAAAACAGGAGACTAACTATGGCTACACCTTC. It yields the protein CAISETKQETNYGYTF. This chain uses TRBV10-3 with TRBJ1-2, with D maybe TRBD1 (5 bases). Per germline, CDR1 ENHRY and CDR2 SYGVKD. V shed 2 bases and J shed 0 bases, with 13 bases lying between them. The CDR3 loop spans 16 amino acids.